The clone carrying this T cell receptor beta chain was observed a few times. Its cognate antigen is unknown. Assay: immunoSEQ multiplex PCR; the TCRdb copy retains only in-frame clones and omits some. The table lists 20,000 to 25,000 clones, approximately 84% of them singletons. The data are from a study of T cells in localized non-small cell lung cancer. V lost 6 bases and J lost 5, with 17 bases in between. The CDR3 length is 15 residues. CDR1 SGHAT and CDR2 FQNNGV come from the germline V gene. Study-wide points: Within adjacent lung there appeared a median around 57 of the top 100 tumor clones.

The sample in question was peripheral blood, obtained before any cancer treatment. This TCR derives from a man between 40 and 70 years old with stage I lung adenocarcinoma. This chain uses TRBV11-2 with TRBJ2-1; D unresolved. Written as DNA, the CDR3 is TGTGCCAGCAGGCCCTCCTGGTTACGGCACAATGAGCAGTTCTTC. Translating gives CASRPSWLRHNEQFF.